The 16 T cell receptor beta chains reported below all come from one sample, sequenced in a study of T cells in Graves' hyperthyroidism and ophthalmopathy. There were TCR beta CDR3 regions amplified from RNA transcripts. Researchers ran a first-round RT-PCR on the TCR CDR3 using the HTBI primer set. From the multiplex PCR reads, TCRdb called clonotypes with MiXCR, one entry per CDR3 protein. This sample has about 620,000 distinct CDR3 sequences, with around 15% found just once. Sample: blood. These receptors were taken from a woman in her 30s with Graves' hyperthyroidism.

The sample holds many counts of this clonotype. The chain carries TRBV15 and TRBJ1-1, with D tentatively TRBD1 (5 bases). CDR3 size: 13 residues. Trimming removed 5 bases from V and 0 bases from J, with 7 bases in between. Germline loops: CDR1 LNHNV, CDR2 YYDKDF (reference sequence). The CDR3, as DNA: TGTGCCACCAGCCCAGGGATGAACACTGAAGCTTTCTTT. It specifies CATSPGMNTEAFF.

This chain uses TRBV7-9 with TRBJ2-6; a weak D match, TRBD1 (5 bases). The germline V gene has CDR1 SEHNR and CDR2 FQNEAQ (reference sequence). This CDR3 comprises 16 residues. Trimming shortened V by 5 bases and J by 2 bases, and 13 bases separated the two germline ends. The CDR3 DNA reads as TGTGCCAGCAGCCGTCAGGGTGGACCTGGGGCCAACGTCCTGACTTTC. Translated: CASSRQGGPGANVLTF. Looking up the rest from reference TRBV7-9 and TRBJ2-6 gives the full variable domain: DTGVSQNPRHKITKRGQNVTFRCDPISEHNRLYWYRQTLGQGPEFLTYFQNEAQLEKSRLLSDRFSAERPKGSFSTLEIQRTEQGDSAMYLCASSRQGGPGANVLTFGAGSRLTVL.

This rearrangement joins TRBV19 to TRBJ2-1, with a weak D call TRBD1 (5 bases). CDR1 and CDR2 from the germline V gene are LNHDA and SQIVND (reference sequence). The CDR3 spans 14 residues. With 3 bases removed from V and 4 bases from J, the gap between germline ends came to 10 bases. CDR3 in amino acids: CASSIRVPYNEQFF. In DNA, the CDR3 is TGTGCCAGTAGTATCAGGGTACCGTACAATGAGCAGTTCTTC.

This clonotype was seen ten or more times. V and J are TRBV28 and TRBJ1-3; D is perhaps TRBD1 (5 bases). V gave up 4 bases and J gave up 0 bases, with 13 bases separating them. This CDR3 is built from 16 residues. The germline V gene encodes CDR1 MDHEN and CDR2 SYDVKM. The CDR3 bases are TGTGCCAGCAGTTCCACCGGGGCCTTCTCTGGAAACACCATATATTTT. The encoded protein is CASSSTGAFSGNTIYF.

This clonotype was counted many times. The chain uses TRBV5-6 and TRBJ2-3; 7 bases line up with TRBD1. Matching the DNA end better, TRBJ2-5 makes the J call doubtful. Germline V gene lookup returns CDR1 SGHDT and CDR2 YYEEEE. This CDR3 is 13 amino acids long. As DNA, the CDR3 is TGTGCCAGCAGCTTGGGATCAGGGGGGACCCAGTACTTC. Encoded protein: CASSLGSGGTQYF.

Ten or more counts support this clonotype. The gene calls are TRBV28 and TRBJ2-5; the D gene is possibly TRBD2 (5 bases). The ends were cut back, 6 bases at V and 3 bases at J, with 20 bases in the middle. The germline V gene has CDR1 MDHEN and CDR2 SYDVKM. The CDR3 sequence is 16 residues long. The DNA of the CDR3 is TGTGCCAGCAGACCCCTAGTGGCGGGTGGGGAAGAGACCCAGTACTTC. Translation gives CASRPLVAGGEETQYF. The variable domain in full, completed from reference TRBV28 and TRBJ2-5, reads DVKVTQSSRYLVKRTGEKVFLECVQDMDHENMFWYRQDPGLGLRLIYFSYDVKMKEKGDIPEGYSVSREKKERFSLILESASTNQTSMYLCASRPLVAGGEETQYFGPGTRLLVL.

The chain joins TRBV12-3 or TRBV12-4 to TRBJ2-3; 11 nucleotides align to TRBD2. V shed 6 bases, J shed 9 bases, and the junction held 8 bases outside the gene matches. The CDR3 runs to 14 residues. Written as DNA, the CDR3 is TGTGCCAGCAGCCCTAGCGGGAGGCCCTTAACGCAGTATTTT. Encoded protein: CASSPSGRPLTQYF.

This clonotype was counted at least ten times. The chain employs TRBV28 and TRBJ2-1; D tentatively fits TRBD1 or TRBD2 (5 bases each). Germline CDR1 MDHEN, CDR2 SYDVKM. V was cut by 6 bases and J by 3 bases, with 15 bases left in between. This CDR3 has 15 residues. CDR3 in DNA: TGTGCCAGCAGGACCGGGGACGAGTACTACAATGAGCAGTTCTTC. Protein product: CASRTGDEYYNEQFF.

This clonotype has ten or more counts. The CDR3 spells CASSLYGIGYTF. The CDR3 DNA is TGCGCCAGCAGCTTGTACGGGATTGGCTACACCTTC. This chain links TRBV5-1 with TRBJ1-2; D not certain. The CDR3 length is 12 residues. CDR1 and CDR2 (germline): SGHRS, YFSETQ. V lost 1 base and J 7 bases, leaving 8 bases between the germline ends.

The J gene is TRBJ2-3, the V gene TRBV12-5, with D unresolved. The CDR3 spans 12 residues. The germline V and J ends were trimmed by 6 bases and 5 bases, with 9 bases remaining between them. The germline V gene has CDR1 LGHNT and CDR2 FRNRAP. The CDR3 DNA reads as TGTGCTAGTGGCCCCTCCGTAGATACGCAGTATTTT. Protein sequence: CASGPSVDTQYF.

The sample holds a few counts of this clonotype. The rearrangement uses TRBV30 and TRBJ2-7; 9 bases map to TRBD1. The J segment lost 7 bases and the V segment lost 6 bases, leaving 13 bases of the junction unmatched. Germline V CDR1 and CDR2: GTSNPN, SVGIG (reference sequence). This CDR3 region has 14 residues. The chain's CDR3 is CACRRDRANNEQYF. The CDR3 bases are TGTGCCTGCAGACGGGACAGGGCGAACAATGAGCAGTACTTC.

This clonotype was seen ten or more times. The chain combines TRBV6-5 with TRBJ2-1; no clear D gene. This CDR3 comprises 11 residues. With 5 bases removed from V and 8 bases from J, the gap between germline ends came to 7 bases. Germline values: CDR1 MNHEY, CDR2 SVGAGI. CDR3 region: CASSRSHEQFF. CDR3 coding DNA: TGTGCCAGCAGTAGATCCCATGAGCAGTTCTTC.

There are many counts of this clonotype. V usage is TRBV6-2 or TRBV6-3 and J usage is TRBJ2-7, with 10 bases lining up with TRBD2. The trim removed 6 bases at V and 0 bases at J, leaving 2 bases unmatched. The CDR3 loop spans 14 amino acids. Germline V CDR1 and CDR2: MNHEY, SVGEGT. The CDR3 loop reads CASRTSGISYEQYF. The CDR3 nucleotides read TGTGCCAGCAGAACTAGCGGGATCTCCTACGAGCAGTACTTC.

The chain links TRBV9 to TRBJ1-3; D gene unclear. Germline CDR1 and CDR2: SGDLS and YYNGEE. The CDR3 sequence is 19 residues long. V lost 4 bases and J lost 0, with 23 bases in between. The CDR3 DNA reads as TGTGCCAGCAGCCCACTGCCCAGGAAGACTGCCCTCTCTGGAAACACCATATATTTT. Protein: CASSPLPRKTALSGNTIYF.

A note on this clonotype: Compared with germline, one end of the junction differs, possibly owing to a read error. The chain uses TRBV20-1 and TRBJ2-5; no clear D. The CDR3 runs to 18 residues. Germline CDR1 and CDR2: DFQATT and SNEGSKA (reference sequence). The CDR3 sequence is CSASNSGRGKGIVESQYF. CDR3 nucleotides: TGCAGTGCTAGTAACTCGGGTCGTGGGAAGGGTATCGTAGAGAGCCAGTACTTC.

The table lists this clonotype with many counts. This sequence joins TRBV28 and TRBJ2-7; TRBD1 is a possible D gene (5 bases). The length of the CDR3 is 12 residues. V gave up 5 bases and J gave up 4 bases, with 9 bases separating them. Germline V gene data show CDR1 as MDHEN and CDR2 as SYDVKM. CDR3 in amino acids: CASSRGPYEQYF. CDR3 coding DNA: TGTGCCAGCAGTAGGGGCCCTTACGAGCAGTACTTC.